A selection of T cell receptor beta chains follows, all from one sample in a study of cytomegalovirus exposure and HLA in healthy donors. TCRdb's table, derived via immunoSEQ multiplex PCR, lists solely in-frame clones and lacks some. The table shows about 180,000 clones, with approximately 87% occurring only once. Sample: PBMCs. The receptor set was obtained from a woman between 25 and 40 years old in good health and CMV-seronegative. Both conserved end residues are part of each CDR3. The order of the fields is D gene, CDR3 length, V gene, clone size, J gene, CDR3 protein, CDR3 DNA. D genes are given only for firm matches. Not all rows give a size; the values are once, few, many and, for expanded clones, a class.

TRBD1,19,TRBV5-6,NA,TRBJ1-6,CASSLTNGRGRPQDSPLHF,TGTGCCAGCAGCTTGACTAATGGCAGGGGGCGCCCCCAGGATTCACCCCTCCACTTT
NA,18,TRBV29-1,NA,TRBJ2-3,CSVDLWTAEPPNTDTQYF,TGCAGCGTTGACCTTTGGACAGCTGAACCGCCGAACACAGATACGCAGTATTTT
NA,16,TRBV5-1,NA,TRBJ2-7,CASSRTMIGSSYEQYF,TGCGCCAGCAGCCGAACAATGATTGGGAGCTCCTACGAGCAGTACTTC
NA,10,TRBV25-1,NA,TRBJ2-5,CASGREAQYF,TGTGCCAGCGGGCGTGAAGCCCAGTACTTC
NA,22,TRBV4-1,NA,TRBJ2-6,CASSQGGGQPSLGSWGANVLTF,TGCGCCAGCAGCCAAGGGGGCGGACAGCCTTCCTTAGGTTCTTGGGGGGCCAACGTCCTGACTTTC
NA,14,TRBV27,once,TRBJ1-1,CASSSRVGNTEAFF,TGTGCCAGCAGTTCGAGGGTGGGGAACACTGAAGCTTTCTTT
NA,14,TRBV5-1,NA,TRBJ1-1,CASSLDFRNTEAFF,TGCGCCAGCAGCTTGGACTTTAGAAACACTGAAGCTTTCTTT
NA,14,TRBV7-9,NA,TRBJ2-2,CASSAGDRPRELFF,TGTGCCAGCAGCGCGGGCGATCGGCCCCGGGAGCTGTTTTTT
TRBD1,18,TRBV7-9,NA,TRBJ1-1,CASSVWNPGQGMNTEAFF,TGTGCCAGCAGCGTATGGAACCCGGGACAGGGGATGAACACTGAAGCTTTCTTT
TRBD1,14,TRBV28,NA,TRBJ1-1,CASSLQGVNTEAFF,TGTGCCAGCAGCCTACAGGGGGTGAACACTGAAGCTTTCTTT
TRBD2,15,TRBV6-5,NA,TRBJ2-1,CASRLSGGPYNEQFF,TGTGCCAGCAGATTAAGCGGGGGTCCCTACAATGAGCAGTTCTTC
NA,15,TRBV18,NA,TRBJ2-2,CASSPLQGGTGELFF,TGTGCCAGCTCACCACTCCAGGGGGGAACCGGGGAGCTGTTTTTT
TRBD1,15,TRBV5-6,NA,TRBJ1-5,CASSLGTGVVQPQHF,TGTGCCAGCAGCCTCGGGACAGGGGTCGTTCAGCCCCAGCATTTT
NA,11,TRBV4-2,NA,TRBJ2-1,CASSTSREQFF,TGTGCCAGCAGCACCTCCCGGGAGCAGTTCTTC
NA,13,TRBV7-2,NA,TRBJ2-1,CASSLVTAGEQFF,TGTGCCAGCAGCTTAGTGACCGCCGGGGAGCAGTTCTTC
NA,15,TRBV18,NA,TRBJ2-5,CASSPATRGWETQYF,TGTGCCAGCTCACCGGCAACCCGGGGATGGGAGACCCAGTACTTC
NA,14,TRBV6-5,few,TRBJ2-7,CASSSGGGPYEQYF,TGTGCCAGCAGTTCCGGCGGGGGCCCCTACGAGCAGTACTTC
TRBD1,15,TRBV4-3,NA,TRBJ2-7,CASSQVGTAPYEQYF,TGCGCCAGCAGCCAGGTCGGGACAGCCCCCTACGAGCAGTACTTC
NA,13,TRBV18,NA,TRBJ1-1,CASSPPLNTEAFF,TGTGCCAGCTCACCCCCGTTGAACACTGAAGCTTTCTTT
TRBD1,16,TRBV14,NA,TRBJ1-1,CASSQGTGPIESEAFF,TGTGCCAGCAGCCAAGGGACAGGGCCTATAGAGTCTGAAGCTTTCTTT
NA,13,TRBV29-1,NA,TRBJ1-5,CSPGYGGNQPQHF,TGCAGCCCCGGTTACGGGGGCAATCAGCCCCAGCATTTT
NA,14,TRBV15,NA,TRBJ1-1,CATSREPRIGEAFF,TGTGCCACCAGCAGAGAGCCCAGGATAGGTGAAGCTTTCTTT
TRBD2,14,TRBV4-2,NA,TRBJ2-7,CASSVQRGEYEQYF,TGTGCCAGCAGCGTCCAGCGGGGGGAATACGAGCAGTACTTC
TRBD1,18,TRBV5-1,NA,TRBJ2-3,CASSFLASRGPRTDTQYF,TGCGCCAGCAGCTTTTTGGCATCCAGGGGGCCCCGCACAGATACGCAGTATTTT
NA,13,TRBV2,NA,TRBJ2-7,CASTWPSTYEQYF,TGTGCCAGCACGTGGCCTTCAACCTACGAGCAGTACTTC
TRBD2,16,TRBV5-1,NA,TRBJ2-3,CASSRTSGGSTDTQYF,TGCGCCAGCAGCCGGACTAGCGGGGGGAGCACAGATACGCAGTATTTT
TRBD2,16,TRBV5-8,NA,TRBJ2-1,CASSRRLADGHNEQFF,TGTGCCAGCAGCCGGAGACTAGCGGACGGTCACAATGAGCAGTTCTTC
NA,13,TRBV2,NA,TRBJ1-1,CASSESVNTEAFF,TGTGCCAGCAGTGAGTCAGTGAACACTGAAGCTTTCTTT
TRBD1,14,TRBV7-9,NA,TRBJ1-4,CASSSGQRREKLFF,TGTGCCAGCAGCTCGGGACAGAGAAGGGAAAAACTGTTTTTT
NA,14,TRBV4-1,few,TRBJ1-2,CASSETGFDYGYTF,TGCGCCAGCAGCGAAACAGGGTTCGACTATGGCTACACCTTC
TRBD1,15,TRBV6-7,few,TRBJ1-3,CASSTYRGPGNTIYF,TGTGCCAGCAGTACATACAGGGGGCCTGGAAACACCATATATTTT
NA,15,TRBV5-1,NA,TRBJ1-5,CASSLTGDSNQPQHF,TGCGCCAGCAGCTTGACGGGAGATAGCAATCAGCCCCAGCATTTT
TRBD1,13,TRBV7-8,NA,TRBJ1-1,CASSDRGLTEAFF,TGTGCCAGCAGCGACAGGGGGCTGACTGAAGCTTTCTTT
TRBD1,16,TRBV5-6,once,TRBJ2-1,CSTQAWDRGTYNEQFF,TGTTCCACCCAGGCCTGGGACAGGGGAACCTACAATGAGCAGTTCTTC
NA,14,TRBV4-1,once,TRBJ2-7,CASSQGAVSYEQYF,TGCGCCAGCAGCCAAGGTGCAGTCTCCTACGAGCAGTACTTC
TRBD2,14,TRBV7-9,NA,TRBJ2-5,CASSSAGEQETQYF,TGTGCCAGCAGCTCGGCGGGGGAGCAAGAGACCCAGTACTTC